This TCR beta chain emerged from a study of PD-L1 blockade in urothelial cancer. Study in general: Administration of atezolizumab to patients began around 2014, at 1,200 mg intravenously every 3 weeks. Patients had undergone 0 to 3 prior chemotherapy regimens.

This table comes from immunoSEQ multiplex PCR, and its TCRdb copy is limited to in-frame clones, with some not included. The sample has over 45,000 clones; 85% to 90% are singletons. Metastatic or locally advanced urothelial carcinoma was present in the patients. V shed 4 bases and J shed 2 bases, with 15 bases lying between them. Germline loops: CDR1 SGHAT, CDR2 FQNNGV. This CDR3 region has 16 residues. The gene calls are TRBV11-2 and TRBJ2-1, with D possibly being TRBD1 (5 bases). Sequencing used PBMCs, obtained around atezolizumab (anti-PD-L1) treatment. The sequence derives from a man aged 45 to 65 with urothelial cancer. The CDR3 DNA follows: TGTGCCAGCAGCTCCCACTCCAGGGTCGCCTACAATGAGCAGTTCTTC. Translation: CASSSHSRVAYNEQFF.